This record looks at one T cell receptor (beta chain) sequence and its context. The antigen it recognizes is unknown. Per-nucleotide qualities are absent, and no much larger clonotype sits a single base away. The library was built by means of the immunoSEQ multiplex PCR assay. For the multiplex PCR, a mixture combining 60 forward primers for TCR Vbeta segments and 13 reverse primers for TCR Jbeta segments was used. A multiplex PCR assay on genomic DNA amplified the CDR3 region of rearranged TCR beta genes. The amplified TCR beta libraries were sequenced on the Illumina HiSeq System as 87-base-pair reads. The paper's data handling went like this. A later analysis counted tens of millions of unique TCR beta chains across the 690 or so repertoires, and some 11 million of these chains were shared by at least two donors. A nearest-neighbor algorithm error-corrected the raw reads and collapsed the reads into unique sequences, merging closely related sequences to remove PCR and sequencing errors. To assign V, D and J gene segments, CDR3 sequences were aligned to IMGT reference sequences. For a sequence to be retained, a match of at least six nucleotides was required to both a V gene segment and a J gene segment. Rearrangements were called productive when the CDR3 lacked stop codons and stayed in frame with V and J; all others were non-productive. CDR3 was defined by IMGT convention, running from the second conserved V-encoded cysteine to the conserved J-encoded phenylalanine. The earlier analysis of fewer than 750 of the donors excluded sequences that lacked an unambiguous match to a single V gene segment. In an earlier analysis of some 590 of the donors, V segments were called functional above 56.7% productive rearrangements and were called segregating when the between-donor standard deviation exceeded 5%. A statistical classification framework was built for diagnosing cytomegalovirus status from the catalog of TCR beta chain sequences. A later analysis assigned V and J genes by comparing TCR nucleotide sequences with IMGT/GENE-DB human TR gene sequences. Using the TCRdist pipeline, a later analysis assigned CDR3 sequences along with most-parsimonious VDJ recombination scenarios. In a later analysis, every TCR beta chain was defined by the combination of its CDR3 amino acid sequence and its V-gene family, and reads without a unique V-gene family were dropped. As a way to deal with suspected cross-contamination and a sequencing artifact, a later analysis dropped 450 to 600 nucleotide sequences that were highly shared and had low generation probability. In a later analysis, a clonal expansion index for each public chain was calculated from normalized within-repertoire ranks of inferred template counts. A later analysis computed generation probabilities with a VDJ recombination model fitted to out-of-frame rearrangements, and checked the results against IGoR. In a later analysis, TCR-TCR, TCR-HLA and TCR-CMV co-occurrence was scored with hypergeometric tests, and a repertoire-size bias correction was applied to TCR pairs. False discovery rates were estimated in a later analysis by permuting HLA or CMV assignments 20 times. In a later analysis, co-occurring TCRs were grouped using DBSCAN, with TCRdist sequence similarity added in when clustering inside HLA-allele-positive subsets. Co-occurrence clustering excluded repertoires with fewer than 30,000 or more than 120,000 public chains, plus five with anomalous nucleotide sharing. TCRdb retrieved this table from immuneACCESS and kept in-frame rearrangements only. Not all clones are present; in checked studies, unresolved V genes account for under half, and no reason is known for the remainder. For V, J and clone size, that table is used; D and trimming come from the DNA. For this sample the table gives around 110,000 clones, of which around 85% were detected only once. The ten largest account for 2% to 2.5% of the sample.

The sample originates from a study of cytomegalovirus exposure and HLA in healthy donors (dated by TCRdb to 2015 to 2018). About the full investigation: In an earlier analysis of roughly 500 of the donors, about 260 Gb of sequence data and 120 million or so unique TCR beta sequences from about 179 million T cells were reported. Roughly 300 gigabases of sequencing data and tens of millions of unique TCR sequences were included in an early release covering several hundred HLA-typed donors. Of the approximately 400 genotyped donors, about 80% fell in the genetic ancestry cluster associated with self-reported Caucasian donors. The aim of the study was to test whether cataloging public T cell receptors could identify signatures of past pathogen exposure. The study profiled the T cell repertoires of about 640 subjects by immunosequencing and related them to cytomegalovirus serostatus. In addition to the first cohort of 666 subjects, a separate validation cohort of approximately 130 different subjects was used. High-throughput TCR immunosequencing, statistical association of individual TCRs with disease status, and machine learning were combined to predict cytomegalovirus infection status. A later analysis re-examined previously published TCR beta repertoires from over 500 donors and added high-resolution HLA genotyping to investigate patterns of TCR occurrence. Rather than using new phenotypic data, the later analysis identified candidate immune exposures from TCR beta sequences and from how often those sequences occurred across donors. An earlier analysis of a few hundred of the donors applied high-throughput TCR beta sequencing to assess whether each TCR beta V gene segment acted as functional or pseudogenic. Donor age, sex, ethnicity and CMV serostatus were collected together with the repertoire data. In a later genetic analysis, genome-wide SNP genotypes for about 55% of the roughly 670 donors were used, and that subset was treated as a discovery cohort. All discovery cohort repertoires had been generated on a single sequencing platform. HLA typing included class I and class II loci at four-digit resolution. The number of donors typed differed by locus, with about 629-630 for A, B, C, DRB1 and DQB1, more than 500 for DQA1, 600 to 610 for DPA1, and some 440 for DPB1. Five DR-DQ haplotypes were treated as single units for association and clustering because of strong linkage in the cohort. Among under 450 genotyped donors of the cohort, an average of around 240,000 unique TCR beta nucleotide sequences were sequenced per donor, around a sixth of them non-productive.

The cohort consisted of 670 or so healthy bone marrow donors. At the time of sampling, every cohort member was nominally healthy, though immune exposures that went unrecorded were likely present. The donor tested CMV seronegative and was one of the 352 seronegative cohort members. A peripheral blood sample was collected from each donor, and TCR beta sequencing was performed on peripheral blood mononuclear cells. Genomic DNA was extracted from the blood cell samples with the Qiagen DNeasy Blood Extraction Kit. The trim is 5 bases for V and 4 bases for J, with a gap of 18 bases between the germline ends. As encoded in the germline V gene (reference sequence), CDR1 is LNHDA while CDR2 is SQIVND. Reading from cysteine to phenylalanine, the CDR3 counts 16 amino acids. Of all the DNA, just the CDR3 is kept, 48 bases in frame from base 1. What the authors observed across the whole study: A few of the identified cytomegalovirus-associated TCR beta chains were confirmed in vitro to be specific for cytomegalovirus antigens. A cluster of highly shared sequence variants was judged likely to represent a technical artifact of the sequencing pipeline. A further reported finding was that TCR beta sequences accurately predicted the HLA-A and HLA-B alleles for most subjects in the first cohort. A later analysis found that most CMV-associated TCR beta chains appeared HLA-restricted, with HLA associations seemingly driven largely by CMV exposure. Assigning TCR associations to individual alleles was difficult when HLA alleles, especially DR and DQ, strongly co-occurred. A later genetic analysis reported fewer N-insertions in productive TCRs among donors in an Asian-associated ancestry cluster than the approximately 700-donor mean. Linkage disequilibrium might explain the correlated functional status among segregating V segments, but an unknown experimental factor could not be excluded. At a false discovery rate of 0.05, a later analysis linked some 17,000 TCR beta sequences to specific HLA alleles. A later genetic analysis associated a missense DCLRE1C variant with V-gene and J-gene trimming of TCR beta chains, and an independent cohort replicated the association. Because HLA typing was unavailable for some donors at each locus, only the typed subset was used in association tests. The authors suggested that the approach could potentially be generalized to other disease states and immunological phenotypes. The only immune exposure information available for the cohort was CMV serostatus. The classifier was reported to diagnose cytomegalovirus status with high specificity and sensitivity in both the original cohort and the validation cohort. Most TCR sequences were observed very rarely across donors, whereas some public TCRs were present in many individuals. A later analysis found that TCR association rates varied across HLA loci, with DRB1 alleles showing the most associated TCRs and HLA-C alleles the fewest. Some IMGT-functional V segments, including TRBV6-2 and TRBV6-3, could not be distinguished by the 87-base-pair reads and were therefore excluded. Because counts were too low, some 17 rarely observed V segments, including chromosome 9 orphons, were excluded from the earlier analysis of 587 of the donors. In a later analysis, HLA-associated TCR beta chains showed more clonal expansion and lower generation probabilities than non-associated chains that were equally common. Only TCR beta chains were sequenced in this cohort, and the absence of alpha or paired-chain data limited detectable features. The study gave a list of about 160 TCR beta chains associated with cytomegalovirus. In an earlier analysis of some 500 of the donors, most TCR beta V segments appeared in productive rearrangements about 87% or about 30% of the time, broadly matching IMGT annotations. Roughly uniform sequencing depth across donors was assumed in presence/absence analyses, although this assumption may not hold. A later analysis reported that several top co-occurrence clusters appeared linked to parvovirus B19, influenza, CMV and Epstein-Barr virus.

This sequence was found in a man aged 25 to 45 in good health and CMV-seronegative. The source material was PBMCs. Here the chain combines TRBV19 and TRBJ1-5; the D gene lacks a confident call. Here is the DNA: TGTGCCAGTAGTCCCCCGCCGAGTATACAGAATCAGCCCCAGCATTTT. This sequence encodes CASSPPPSIQNQPQHF.